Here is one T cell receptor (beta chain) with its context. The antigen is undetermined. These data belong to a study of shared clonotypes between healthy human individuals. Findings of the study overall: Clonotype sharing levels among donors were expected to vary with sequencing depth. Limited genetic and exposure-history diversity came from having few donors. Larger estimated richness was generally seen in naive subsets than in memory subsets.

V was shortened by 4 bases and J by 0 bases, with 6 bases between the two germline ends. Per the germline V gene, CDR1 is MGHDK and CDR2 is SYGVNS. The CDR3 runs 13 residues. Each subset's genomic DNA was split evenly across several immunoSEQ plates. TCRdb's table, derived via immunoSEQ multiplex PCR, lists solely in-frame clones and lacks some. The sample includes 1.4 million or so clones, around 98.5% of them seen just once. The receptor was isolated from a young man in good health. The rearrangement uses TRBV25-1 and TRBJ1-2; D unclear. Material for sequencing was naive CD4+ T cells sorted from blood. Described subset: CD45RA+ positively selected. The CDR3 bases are TGTGCCAGCAGTGTCTGGGCTAACTATGGCTACACCTTC. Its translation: CASSVWANYGYTF.